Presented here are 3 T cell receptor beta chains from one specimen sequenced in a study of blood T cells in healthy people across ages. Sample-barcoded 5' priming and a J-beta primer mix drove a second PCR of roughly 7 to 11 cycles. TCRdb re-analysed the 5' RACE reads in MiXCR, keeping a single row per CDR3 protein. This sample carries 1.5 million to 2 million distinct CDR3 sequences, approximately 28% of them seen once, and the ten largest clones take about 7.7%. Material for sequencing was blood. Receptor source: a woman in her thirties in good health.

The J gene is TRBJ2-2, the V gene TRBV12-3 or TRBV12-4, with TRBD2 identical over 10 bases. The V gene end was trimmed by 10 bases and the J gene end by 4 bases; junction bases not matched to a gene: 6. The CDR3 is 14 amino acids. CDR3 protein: CANSAGGVTGELFF. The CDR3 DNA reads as TGTGCCAACTCAGCGGGGGGGGTCACCGGGGAGCTGTTTTTT.

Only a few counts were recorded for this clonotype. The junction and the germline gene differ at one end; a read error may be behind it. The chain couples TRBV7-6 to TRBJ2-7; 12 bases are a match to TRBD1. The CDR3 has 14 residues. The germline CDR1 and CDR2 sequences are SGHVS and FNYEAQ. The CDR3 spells CACSVGTGGAEQYF. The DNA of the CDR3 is TGTGCCTGCAGTGTGGGGACAGGGGGCGCCGAGCAGTACTTC.

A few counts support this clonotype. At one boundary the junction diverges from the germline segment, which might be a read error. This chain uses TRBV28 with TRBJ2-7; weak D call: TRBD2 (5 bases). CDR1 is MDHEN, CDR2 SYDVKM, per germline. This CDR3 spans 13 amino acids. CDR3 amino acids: CASTLLDSYEQYF. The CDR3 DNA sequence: TGTGCCAGCACTTTACTAGACTCCTACGAGCAGTACTTC.